This T cell receptor (beta chain) came from a study of T cells after yellow fever vaccination (dated by TCRdb to the late 2010s). In terms of the full investigation: The SMART-Seq v4 Ultra Low Input RNA kit was used to prepare libraries from fractions with low cell numbers. To follow T-cell clones before and after primary and booster YFV17D yellow fever vaccination, bulk TCR alpha and beta repertoires were sequenced over time. Two healthy male donors made up the cohort, one aged 18 to 29 years and the other aged 30 to 40 years. Blood was drawn at multiple timepoints before and after primary and secondary immunization, with bulk PBMC replicates and cell subsets isolated.

Results and caveats for the whole study, not just this receptor: Because the study included only two donors, the extent to which the findings can be generalized is limited. A small share of clonotypes was detected in both CD4 and CD8 compartments, with the overlap likely arising from convergent recombination. Because abundant contaminating clonotypes from the bulk population could be contained in FACS-sorted repertoires, computational filtering was required. Compared with the primary T-cell response, the secondary T-cell response was weaker but faster, peaking on day 5 rather than day 15. Most clones expanded after primary vaccination were re-detected after the booster (almost 98% of CD4 and around 86% of CD8), suggesting broad memory maintenance.

Counted from cysteine to phenylalanine, this CDR3 has 15 amino acids. The sequence is cut down to CDR3 DNA, 45 bases in frame from base 1. The germline V gene encodes CDR1 LNHNV and CDR2 YYDKDF (reference sequence). The V end loses 1 base and the J end loses 6 bases, and a stretch of 13 bases separates them. Explained via the paper, the treatment or condition label denotes: live attenuated yellow fever vaccine strain. Two biological replicates of bulk PBMCs were collected at each blood-draw timepoint. A standard Ficoll-Paque protocol was used to isolate PBMCs from peripheral blood. TriZol was used to extract RNA from bulk PBMCs, from CD4 and CD8 fractions, and from dextramer-positive and dextramer-negative fractions. Reads for this sample came from an Illumina NovaSeq 6000. TCR cDNA was made using 5'RACE template switching, a step that added a universal primer site and unique molecular identifiers. Priming for cDNA synthesis came from both the TCR alpha and TCR beta constant segments. Libraries were amplified in two PCR steps, with sample barcodes and sequencing adapters added in the second step. Sequencing of the libraries was done on either Illumina HiSeq 2500 (2x100 bp) or NovaSeq (2x150 bp). For the original study's pipeline: Reads were demultiplexed and collapsed into UMI consensus sequences with MIGEC, and V(D)J alignment was performed with MiXCR. Vaccine-responding clonotypes were defined with edgeR using replicate PBMC samples, requiring FDR below 0.01 and a log2 fold change above 5 up to day 15. Bulk clonotypes were assigned CD4 or CD8 identity according to which sequenced CD4 or CD8 repertoire held them at higher abundance. The public reads were reanalyzed by TCRdb: fastp trimming at Q25, MiXCR alignment, in-frame beta chains only. Each CDR3 protein appears once, grouped with its most common genes and DNA. These V and J calls originate from TCRdb's pipeline instead of the authors' own analysis. Counted in this sample were some 320,000 distinct CDR3 sequences; roughly 3.9% of them appeared once. The ten largest account for 20% to 25% of the sample.

The sample holds a few counts of this clonotype. Its antigen target is currently unknown. No base-level quality is on record; no much larger clone is a single base apart. The receptor comes from a man aged 18 to 29 who received the YFV17D yellow fever vaccine. The V gene is TRBV15 and the J gene is TRBJ1-5; D gene: possibly TRBD1, on 6 matching bases. Sequences were derived from PBMCs, sampled 5 days after the yellow fever booster vaccination. CDR3 region: CATSRVGGGGQPQHF. The DNA sequence follows: TGTGCCACCAGCAGAGTAGGAGGAGGGGGTCAGCCCCAGCATTTT.